The entry below gives a single T cell receptor beta chain sequence along with its context. Its antigen remains unidentified. No base qualities exist here, and no much larger clone lies one base off it. TCRbeta CDR3 regions were amplified from genomic DNA by means of the immunoSEQ Assay, a bias-controlled multiplex PCR. The original methods were these. The number of nucleated cells in each sample was estimated from the amplification of reference gene primers within the assay. To quantify the absolute abundance of each unique TCRbeta CDR3 rearrangement, sequence reads were collapsed and filtered. Productive Simpson clonality was computed per sample as the square root of Simpson's diversity index over productive rearrangements. TCRdb's version of the immuneACCESS table is confined to in-frame rearrangements and falls short of the full clone set. An unresolved V gene accounts for under half of the shortfall where checked; the remainder is of unknown origin. The DNA gave D and trimming, while V, J and clone size come from that table. The sample contains over 400,000 clones, approximately 85% of them found a single time. The ten most abundant clones make up approximately 3.4% of the sample.

This record belongs to a study of blood T cell repertoires in COVID-19 (dated by TCRdb to 2019 to 2021). In the study overall: Samples covering the acute and convalescent phases of COVID-19 were provided by collaborators in the United States, Italy and Spain. The prospective study material was composed of cDNA or gDNA derived from T cells, B-cell-depleted T cells, or PBMCs. Deeply sampled blood TCRbeta repertoires from subjects exposed to, actively infected with, or recovered from COVID-19 were included in the dataset. The repertoires were released in a freely available public database meant as a resource for research on the immune response to SARS-CoV-2. The samples were drawn from two sources: the first 160 participants of the ongoing ImmuneRACE study, and approximately 1,300 subjects contributed by 6 global collaborators. A de-identified subject ID, COVID-19 status, age in years and sex were almost always included in the sample metadata. Where HLA class I and class II types were available, the types were taken from metadata supplied by the sample provider, not from assay-based typing. The investigation overall reported the following: The amount of clinical and demographic metadata varied by source and participant and was provided uncurated.

The collaborating institutions used their own protocols to collect whole blood in K2EDTA tubes. Collaborator samples were shipped for TCRbeta analysis as frozen whole blood, isolated PBMCs, or DNA extracted from either sample type. V trim: 6 bases; J trim: 1 base; unmatched bases: 2. The germline V gene (reference sequence) specifies MNHEY as CDR1 and SMNVEV as CDR2. The CDR3 spans 15 residues, from the cysteine through the phenylalanine. Left in the record is the CDR3 DNA by itself, 45 bases read in frame from the first base. Sequencing used peripheral blood. This TCR was sampled from a human donor in a cohort sampled during active COVID-19. The sequence joins TRBV27 to TRBJ2-1; TRBD2 fits 11 bases in the junction. The CDR3 protein sequence reads: CASSPSGRSYNEQFF. The DNA reads as follows: TGTGCCAGCAGCCCTAGCGGGAGGTCCTACAATGAGCAGTTCTTC.